A selection of T cell receptor beta chains follows, all from one sample in a study of CXCR3-negative and CXCR3-positive naive CD8 T cells. From the 5' RACE reads, TCRdb lists one entry per CDR3 protein and no DNA. This sample contains roughly 6,400 distinct CDR3 sequences. The sample consisted of naive CXCR3- CD8+ T cells from blood. These receptor sequences come from a human donor in good health. Some clones in this sample may be carry-over from other donors' samples. The CDR3 runs from the conserved cysteine through the conserved F or W. Size is omitted from some rows. Given values are once, few, many or a class for expanded clones.

clone size	V gene	J gene	CDR3 protein
medium-sized	TRBV29-1	TRBJ2-4	CSVVGFIATELAKNIQYF
-	TRBV2	TRBJ2-4	CASNQKLYHPKNIQYF
medium-sized	TRBV20-1	TRBJ2-5	CSARGAGQETQYF
medium-sized	TRBV7-9	TRBJ2-5	CASSSGRYQETQYF
-	TRBV27	TRBJ1-4	CASMEWDRGQEKLFF
medium-sized	TRBV29-1	TRBJ2-1	CSVDRQGRWYDEQFF
medium-sized	TRBV5-1	TRBJ2-1	CASSLAERGGSRAPPDIDEQFF
-	TRBV13	TRBJ1-3	CASSRGTAGNTIYF
-	TRBV13	TRBJ2-7	CASSSPSRTGVEQYF
-	TRBV5-1	TRBJ1-1	CASSVQGGSAEAFF
-	TRBV21-1	TRBJ1-1	CASSKERQGARWTEAFF
medium-sized	TRBV5-1	TRBJ1-6	CASAHGQSESPLHF
medium-sized	TRBV2	TRBJ2-1	CASSTDSIGDEQFF
-	TRBV19	TRBJ2-7	CASSPGLSYEQYF
medium-sized	TRBV4-2	TRBJ2-2	CASSHPPDSYTGELFF
-	TRBV5-1	TRBJ2-3	CASSLGGTDTQYF
-	TRBV7-9	TRBJ2-5	CASSFTDWGEGETQYF
medium-sized	TRBV15	TRBJ1-4	CATSRDQGSTNEKLFF
-	TRBV7-9	TRBJ2-7	CASSHPGTGGYEQYF
medium-sized	TRBV29-1	TRBJ2-1	CSVERGGLVGHSYNEQFF
medium-sized	TRBV5-1	TRBJ1-1	CASSIRQGSAEAFF
medium-sized	TRBV6-5	TRBJ2-6	CASSSTSVLSGANVLTF
medium-sized	TRBV29-1	TRBJ2-7	CSVEWAGKNEQYF
medium-sized	TRBV9	TRBJ2-1	CASSVGPGLAGSYNEQFF
medium-sized	TRBV14	TRBJ2-5	CASSPLAGERIETQYF
-	TRBV11-2	TRBJ2-2	CASSLIGELFF
medium-sized	TRBV29-1	TRBJ2-1	CSVEGLAGGYEQFF
medium-sized	TRBV23-1	TRBJ2-7	CANLEWDEQYF
medium-sized	TRBV10-3	TRBJ2-3	CAIMGAGSTDTQYF
-	TRBV11-2	TRBJ1-2	CASSQGPNYGYTF
-	TRBV29-1	TRBJ2-3	CSVEVTDHRYTQYF
medium-sized	TRBV5-1	TRBJ1-5	CASSLAYGQPQHF
medium-sized	TRBV29-1	TRBJ2-5	CSAWTGLKETQYF
medium-sized	TRBV29-1	TRBJ2-5	CSVVVRAVQYF
-	TRBV23-1	TRBJ2-1	CASSKQGALGYRFF
-	TRBV15	TRBJ2-3	CATSRDLSPDTQYF